This TCR beta chain was identified during a study of blood T cell repertoires in COVID-19. Overall study: Samples of COVID-19 (acute and convalescent) were obtained from the United States, Italy and Spain. T cells, B-cell-depleted T cells, or PBMCs provided the cDNA or gDNA that served as material.

The CDR3 is made up of 14 amino acids. The germline gives CDR1 LGHNA, CDR2 YNFKEQ. Deletions cut 4 bases from V and 0 bases from J, with 8 bases between. How the authors handled the data: Estimation of nucleated cell counts was performed using reference gene primer amplification. Using immunoSEQ multiplex PCR, the repertoire was profiled, and TCRdb retains in-frame clones only, with some absent. V and J calls plus clone size are reproduced from that table; the DNA served to infer D and trimming. The sample consists of about 200,000 clones, over 75% of them appearing once. This chain connects TRBV4-2 to TRBJ2-3; D is undetermined. The sample was peripheral blood. The TCR sequence derives from a woman older than 75 with active or convalescent COVID-19. CDR3 residues: CASSPRSSTDTQYF. For the CDR3, the DNA is TGTGCCAGCAGCCCGCGGAGCAGCACAGATACGCAGTATTTT.